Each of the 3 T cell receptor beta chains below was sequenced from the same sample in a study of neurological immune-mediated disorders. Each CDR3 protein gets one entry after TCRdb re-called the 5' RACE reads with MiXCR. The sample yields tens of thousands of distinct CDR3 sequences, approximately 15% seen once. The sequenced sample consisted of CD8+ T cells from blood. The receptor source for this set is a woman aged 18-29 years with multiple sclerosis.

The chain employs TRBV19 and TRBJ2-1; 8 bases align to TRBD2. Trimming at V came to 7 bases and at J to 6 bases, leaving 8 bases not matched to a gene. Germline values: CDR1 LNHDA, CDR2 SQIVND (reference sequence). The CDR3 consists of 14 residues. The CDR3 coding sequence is TGTGCCAGTACCCCAGCGGGAGAAGTCAATGAGCAGTTCTTC. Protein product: CASTPAGEVNEQFF.

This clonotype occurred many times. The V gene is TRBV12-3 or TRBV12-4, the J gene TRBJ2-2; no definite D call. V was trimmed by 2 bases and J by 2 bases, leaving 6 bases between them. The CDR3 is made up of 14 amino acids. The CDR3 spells CASSLLLNTGELFF. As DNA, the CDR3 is TGTGCCAGCAGTTTATTGCTCAACACCGGGGAGCTGTTTTTT.

The CDR3 sequence is CASSFNMNTEAFF. The DNA of the CDR3 is TGCGCCAGCAGCTTCAACATGAACACTGAAGCTTTCTTT. The chain has TRBV5-1 and TRBJ1-1, with D hard to call. Trimming shortened V by 2 bases and J by 0 bases, and 5 bases separated the two germline ends. The germline CDR1 and CDR2 sequences are SGHRS and YFSETQ. This CDR3 region has 13 residues.